This TCR beta chain emerged from a study of blood T cells in healthy people across ages. The overall study: Template-switching capture recovered about one barcoded beta molecule per two T cells.

Sample-barcoded 5' priming and a J-beta primer mix drove a second PCR of about 7 to 12 cycles. Via MiXCR, TCRdb re-called the 5' RACE reads, giving one row per CDR3 protein. The sample consists of about 1.4 million distinct CDR3 sequences, almost 60% of them appearing once. The germline V gene encodes CDR1 DFQATT and CDR2 SNEGSKA (reference sequence). V was cut by 8 bases and J by 2 bases, with 14 bases left in between. This CDR3 contains 13 residues. The chain uses TRBV20-1 and TRBJ2-3, with D hard to call. This sequence was found in a man between 18 and 35 years old in good health. Source material: blood. The chain's CDR3 is CSPVPQTTDTQYF. The CDR3 coding sequence is TGCAGTCCCGTCCCACAAACCACAGATACGCAGTATTTT.